Listed here are 8 T cell receptor beta chains from one sample, sequenced in a study of blood T cell repertoires in COVID-19. Libraries were prepared by immunoSEQ multiplex PCR; TCRdb keeps only in-frame clonotypes and omits some of them. The sample lists 85,000 to 95,000 clones, around 87% occurring once. Material for sequencing was peripheral blood. These receptors came from a human donor with acute or convalescent COVID-19. The donor label of this sample is uncertain.

The V and J genes are TRBV5-6 and TRBJ1-2; perhaps TRBD1 as D (5 bases). Trimming cost V 1 base and J 6 bases, with 13 bases left between them. The CDR3 runs to 14 residues. Looked up from germline, CDR1 is SGHDT and CDR2 is YYEEEE. CDR3 sequence (DNA): TGTGCCAGCAGCTTGAACAGGATTGCAAATGGCTACACCTTC. Translating it yields CASSLNRIANGYTF. Filled out from reference TRBV5-6 and TRBJ1-2, the complete variable domain reads DAGVTQSPTHLIKTRGQQVTLRCSPKSGHDTVSWYQQALGQGPQFIFQYYEEEERQRGNFPDRFSGHQFPNYSSELNVNALLLGDSALYLCASSLNRIANGYTFGSGTRLTVV.

V is TRBV5-1 and J is TRBJ2-1; 10 nucleotides agree with TRBD1. V trimming: 5 bases; J trimming: 6 bases; junction bases outside the gene matches: 14. The CDR3 extends over 17 amino acids. From germline, CDR1 is SGHRS and CDR2 YFSETQ. The CDR3 DNA reads TGCGCCAGCAGGACTAGAACCGGGACAGGGGAGGGCAATGAGCAGTTCTTC. It encodes CASRTRTGTGEGNEQFF.

The rearrangement uses TRBV9 and TRBJ2-7; D unclear. This CDR3 region has 13 residues. Germline V lookup: CDR1 SGDLS, CDR2 YYNGEE. Trimming removed 4 bases from V and 0 bases from J, with 8 bases in between. The CDR3 DNA sequence: TGTGCCAGCAGCCCGCCGAGCTCCTACGAGCAGTACTTC. Translating gives CASSPPSSYEQYF.

CDR3 protein: CASGTGGAGYGYTF. The DNA of the CDR3 is TGCGCCAGTGGGACAGGGGGGGCCGGCTATGGCTACACCTTC. The chain is built from TRBV5-1 and TRBJ1-2; 11 bases are shared with TRBD1. Germline CDR1 SGHRS, CDR2 YFSETQ. V was pared by 8 bases and J by 4 bases, with 7 bases of the junction left unmatched. The CDR3 runs to 14 residues.

The genes are TRBV30 and TRBJ2-7; 10 bases are a match to TRBD2. The CDR3 is 15 amino acids. Looked up from germline, CDR1 is GTSNPN and CDR2 is SVGIG (reference sequence). V lost 4 bases and J lost 4; bases outside the gene matches: 10. The CDR3 coding sequence is TGTGCCTGGAACCTAGCGGGGGAGGTTCGGTACGAGCAGTACTTC. Amino acids: CAWNLAGEVRYEQYF.

The chain uses TRBV5-1 and TRBJ1-1, with a weak D call TRBD1 (5 bases). Germline loops: CDR1 SGHRS, CDR2 YFSETQ. This CDR3 is 15 amino acids long. Trimming took off 4 bases at V and 1 base at J, with 14 bases between the two ends. The CDR3 coding sequence is TGCGCCAGCAGCCCCGGACAACTGCCGAACACTGAAGCTTTCTTT. Its protein product is CASSPGQLPNTEAFF. The entire variable domain, with the rest obtained from reference TRBV5-1 and TRBJ1-1, is as follows: KAGVTQTPRYLIKTRGQQVTLSCSPISGHRSVSWYQQTPGQGLQFLFEYFSETQRNKGNFPGRFSGRQFSNSRSEMNVSTLELGDSALYLCASSPGQLPNTEAFFGQGTRLTVV.

This rearrangement joins TRBV30 to TRBJ1-1; D is perhaps TRBD1 (5 bases). CDR1 GTSNPN and CDR2 SVGIG come from the germline V gene (reference sequence). This CDR3 is 12 amino acids long. Deletions cut 4 bases from V and 4 bases from J, with 10 bases between. CDR3 in amino acids: CAWTGGGTEAFF. The CDR3 DNA reads TGTGCCTGGACGGGGGGTGGCACTGAAGCTTTCTTT.

The chain links TRBV7-3 to TRBJ2-7; TRBD1 agrees at 10 bases. The trim removed 5 bases at V and 0 bases at J, leaving 4 bases unmatched. The CDR3 loop spans 15 amino acids. The germline V gene encodes CDR1 SGHTA and CDR2 FQGTGA. The CDR3: CASSRTGGSSYEQYF. The CDR3 bases are TGTGCCAGCAGCCGGACAGGGGGGAGCTCCTACGAGCAGTACTTC.